Listed below are T cell receptor beta chains from one sample, sequenced in a study of T cells after posttransplantation cyclophosphamide. Clones were read by immunoSEQ multiplex PCR, and TCRdb kept only the in-frame ones, dropping some. The sample carries approximately 47,000 clones, roughly nine tenths recorded once. The material sequenced was PBMCs. Source of these receptors: a woman between 50 and 59 years old in good health and a related stem cell transplant donor. CDR3s include the opening cysteine and the closing phenylalanine or tryptophan. A D gene is named only where the DNA matches it firmly. The size entry is marked missing in some rows and otherwise reads once, few, many or a size class.

cdr3_length j_call v_call d_call clone_size cdr3_nt cdr3_aa
13 TRBJ2-7 TRBV5-5 TRBD1 - TGTGCCAGCAGCTTCCCAGGGGGCAACGAGCAGTACTTC CASSFPGGNEQYF
15 TRBJ1-4 TRBV5-4 - - TGTGCCAGCAGCTTGAGGAGGGGAACTAATGAAAAACTGTTTTTT CASSLRRGTNEKLFF
15 TRBJ2-7 TRBV19 TRBD2 - TGTGCCAGTAGTATAGATCGGACTAGCGGCTACGAGCAGTACTTC CASSIDRTSGYEQYF
17 TRBJ2-7 TRBV9 TRBD1 - TGTGCCAGCAGCGATTCACCGGGACAGGGATACTACGGCGAGCAGTACTTC CASSDSPGQGYYGEQYF
15 TRBJ1-1 TRBV7-8 TRBD1 - TGTGCCAGCAGCCTAGCCCTCAGGGGGGTACCTGAAGCTTTCTTT CASSLALRGVPEAFF
18 TRBJ1-6 TRBV11-1 - - TGTGCCAGCAGCGCCCACCGAACCGGTAGCTCCTATAATTCACCCCTCCACTTT CASSAHRTGSSYNSPLHF
14 TRBJ2-7 TRBV7-8 - - TGTGCCAGCAGCTTAGTTATTCGGGGTGAAGAGCAGTACTTC CASSLVIRGEEQYF
17 TRBJ2-7 TRBV15 TRBD1 - TGTGCCACCAGCAGAGAACAGGGGGAAAACATGCTGGACGAGCAGTACTTC CATSREQGENMLDEQYF
20 TRBJ2-1 TRBV4-1 TRBD2 - TGCGCCAGCAGCCAAGCGCCCGGGACTAGCGGGGTCCCCTCCTACAATGAGCAGTTCTTC CASSQAPGTSGVPSYNEQFF
12 TRBJ2-7 TRBV28 - - TGTGCCAGCAGATCAGGTTTCTACGAGCAGTACTTC CASRSGFYEQYF
15 TRBJ1-5 TRBV19 TRBD1 - TGTGCCAGTAGTATCCCGGACAGGGGCAATCAGCCCCAGCATTTT CASSIPDRGNQPQHF
14 TRBJ2-7 TRBV7-6 - - TGTGCCAGCAGCCACGGAGATTCCCCCTACGAGCAGTACTTC CASSHGDSPYEQYF
14 TRBJ1-1 TRBV7-9 - once TGTGCCAGCAGCCATACAGGGTTGGACACTGAAGCTTTCTTT CASSHTGLDTEAFF
16 TRBJ2-7 TRBV12-2 - once TGTGCAAGTCGCCCCTCCAGAGGGACACAAGACTACGAGCAGTACTTC CASRPSRGTQDYEQYF
16 TRBJ1-5 TRBV7-2 - - TGTGCCAGCAGCTTAATGGAGGACAGAAGCAATCAGCCCCAGCATTTT CASSLMEDRSNQPQHF
14 TRBJ2-7 TRBV28 - - TGTGCCAGCATGACGGTGGGGGGACCCTACGAGCAGTACTTC CASMTVGGPYEQYF
13 TRBJ1-5 TRBV6-1 - once TGTGCCAGCAGTTATACCAGGGACAAGCCCCAGCATTTT CASSYTRDKPQHF
15 TRBJ1-1 TRBV5-1 - once TGCGCCAGCAGCTTTGGGGGCGCCGGGGACACTGAAGCTTTCTTT CASSFGGAGDTEAFF
16 TRBJ2-1 TRBV11-3 - - TGTGCCAGCAGCTTAGGCCCCCCGGGGGTGGGCAATGAGCAGTTCTTC CASSLGPPGVGNEQFF
15 TRBJ1-2 TRBV5-6 - - TGTGCCAGCAGGTTCCTCTCCTCACGGGACAAAGGCTACACCTTC CASRFLSSRDKGYTF